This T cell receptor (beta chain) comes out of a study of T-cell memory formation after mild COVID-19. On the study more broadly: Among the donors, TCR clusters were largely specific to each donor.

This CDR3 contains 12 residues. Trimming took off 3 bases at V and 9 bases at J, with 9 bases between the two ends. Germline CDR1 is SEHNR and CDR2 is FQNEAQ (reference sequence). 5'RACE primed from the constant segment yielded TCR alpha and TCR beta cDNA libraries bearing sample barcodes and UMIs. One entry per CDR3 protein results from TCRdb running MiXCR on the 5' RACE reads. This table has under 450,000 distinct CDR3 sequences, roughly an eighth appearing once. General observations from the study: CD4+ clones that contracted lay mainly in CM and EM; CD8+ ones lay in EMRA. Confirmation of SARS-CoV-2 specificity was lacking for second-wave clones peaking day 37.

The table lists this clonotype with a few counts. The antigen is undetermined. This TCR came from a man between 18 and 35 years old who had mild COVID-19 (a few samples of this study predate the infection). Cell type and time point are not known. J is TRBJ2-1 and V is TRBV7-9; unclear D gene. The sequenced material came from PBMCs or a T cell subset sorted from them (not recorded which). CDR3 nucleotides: TGTGCCAGCAGCTTGGGTCCAGGTGAGCAGTTCTTC. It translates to CASSLGPGEQFF.